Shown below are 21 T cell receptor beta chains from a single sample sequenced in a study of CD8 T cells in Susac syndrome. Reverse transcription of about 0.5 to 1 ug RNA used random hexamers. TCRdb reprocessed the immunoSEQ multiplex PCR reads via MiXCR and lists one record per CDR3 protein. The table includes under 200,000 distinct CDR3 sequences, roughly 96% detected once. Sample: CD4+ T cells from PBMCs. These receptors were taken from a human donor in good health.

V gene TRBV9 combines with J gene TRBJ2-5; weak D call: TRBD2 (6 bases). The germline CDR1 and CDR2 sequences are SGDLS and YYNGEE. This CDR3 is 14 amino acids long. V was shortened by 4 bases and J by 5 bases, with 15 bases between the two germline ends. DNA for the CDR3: TGTGCCAGCAGCTTGACTCCCGGAGGGGAGACCCAGTACTTC. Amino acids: CASSLTPGGETQYF. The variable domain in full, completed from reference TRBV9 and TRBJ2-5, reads DSGVTQTPKHLITATGQRVTLRCSPRSGDLSVYWYQQSLDQGLQFLIQYYNGEERAKGNILERFSAQQFPDLHSELNLSSLELGDSALYFCASSLTPGGETQYFGPGTRLLVL.

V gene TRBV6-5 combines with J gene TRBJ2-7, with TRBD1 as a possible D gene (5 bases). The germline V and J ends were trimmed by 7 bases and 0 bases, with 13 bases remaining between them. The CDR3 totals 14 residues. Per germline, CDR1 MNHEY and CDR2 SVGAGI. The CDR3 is CASIDSKLSYEQYF. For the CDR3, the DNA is TGTGCCAGCATCGACAGTAAACTCTCCTACGAGCAGTACTTC.

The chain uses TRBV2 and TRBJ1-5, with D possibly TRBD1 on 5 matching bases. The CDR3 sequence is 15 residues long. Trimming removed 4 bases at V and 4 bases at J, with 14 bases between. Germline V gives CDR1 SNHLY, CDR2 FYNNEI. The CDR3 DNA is TGTGCCAGCAGTGTCCTGAACAGGTTAAATCAGCCCCAGCATTTT. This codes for CASSVLNRLNQPQHF. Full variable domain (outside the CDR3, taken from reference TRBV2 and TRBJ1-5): EPEVTQTPSHQVTQMGQEVILRCVPISNHLYFYWYRQILGQKVEFLVSFYNNEISEKSEIFDDQFSVERPDGSNFTLKIRSTKLEDSAMYFCASSVLNRLNQPQHFGDGTRLSIL.

The CDR3: CATSGNAETQYF. DNA for the CDR3: TGTGCCACCAGTGGAAACGCGGAGACCCAGTACTTC. The chain uses TRBV24-1 and TRBJ2-5, with D unresolved. V lost 5 bases and J 5 bases, leaving 8 bases between the germline ends. CDR1 and CDR2 from the germline V gene are KGHDR and SFDVKD. CDR3 size: 12 residues.

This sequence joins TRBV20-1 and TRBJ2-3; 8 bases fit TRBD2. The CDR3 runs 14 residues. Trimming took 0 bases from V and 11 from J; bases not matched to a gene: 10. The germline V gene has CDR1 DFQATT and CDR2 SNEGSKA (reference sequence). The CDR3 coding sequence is TGCAGTGCTAGAGATGCCCGGGGGGGCTTCCGGCAGTATTTT. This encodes CSARDARGGFRQYF.

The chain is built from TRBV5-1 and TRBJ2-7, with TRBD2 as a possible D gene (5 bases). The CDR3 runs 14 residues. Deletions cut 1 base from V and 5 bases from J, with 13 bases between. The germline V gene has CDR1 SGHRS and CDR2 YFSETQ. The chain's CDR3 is CASSLNSEGDEQYF. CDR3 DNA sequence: TGCGCCAGCAGCTTGAACAGCGAGGGCGACGAGCAGTACTTC.

The CDR3, as DNA: TGCGCCAGCAGCCAAGGGACTAGCGGGAGAGAGACGAATGAGCAGTTCTTC. Translating it yields CASSQGTSGRETNEQFF. The J gene is TRBJ2-1, the V gene TRBV5-1; 14 bases line up with TRBD2. Germline V lookup: CDR1 SGHRS, CDR2 YFSETQ. The V gene end was trimmed by 4 bases and the J gene end by 7 bases; junction bases not matched to a gene: 10. The CDR3 is made up of 17 amino acids.

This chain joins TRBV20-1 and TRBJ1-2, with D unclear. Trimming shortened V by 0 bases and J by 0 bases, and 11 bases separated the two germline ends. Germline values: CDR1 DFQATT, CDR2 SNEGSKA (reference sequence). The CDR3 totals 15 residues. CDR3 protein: CSARDPPLANYGYTF. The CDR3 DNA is TGCAGTGCTAGAGATCCGCCACTAGCTAACTATGGCTACACCTTC.

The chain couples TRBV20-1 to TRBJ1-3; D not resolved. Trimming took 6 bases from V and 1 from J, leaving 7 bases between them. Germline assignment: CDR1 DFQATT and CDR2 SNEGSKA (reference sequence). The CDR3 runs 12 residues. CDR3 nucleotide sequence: TGCAGTGCCCCTTGGTCTGGAAACACCATATATTTT. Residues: CSAPWSGNTIYF.

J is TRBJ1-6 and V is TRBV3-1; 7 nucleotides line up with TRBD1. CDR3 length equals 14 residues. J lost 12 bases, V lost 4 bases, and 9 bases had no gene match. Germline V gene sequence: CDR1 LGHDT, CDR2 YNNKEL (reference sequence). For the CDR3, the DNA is TGTGCCAGCAGCCCCCGGGACAGCTGGGGACCCCTCCACTTT. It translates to CASSPRDSWGPLHF.

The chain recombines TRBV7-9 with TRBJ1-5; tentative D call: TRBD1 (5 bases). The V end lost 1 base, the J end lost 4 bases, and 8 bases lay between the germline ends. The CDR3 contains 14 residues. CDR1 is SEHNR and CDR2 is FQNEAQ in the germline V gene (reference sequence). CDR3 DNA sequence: TGTGCCAGCAGCTTAGGGGGGACGAATCAGCCCCAGCATTTT. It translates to CASSLGGTNQPQHF.

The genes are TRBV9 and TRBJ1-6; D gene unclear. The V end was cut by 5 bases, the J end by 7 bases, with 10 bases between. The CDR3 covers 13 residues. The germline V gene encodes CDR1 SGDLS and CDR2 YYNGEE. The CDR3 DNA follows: TGTGCCAGCAGAGGAGCGGGGAATTCACCCCTCCACTTT. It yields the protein CASRGAGNSPLHF. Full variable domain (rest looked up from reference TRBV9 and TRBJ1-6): DSGVTQTPKHLITATGQRVTLRCSPRSGDLSVYWYQQSLDQGLQFLIQYYNGEERAKGNILERFSAQQFPDLHSELNLSSLELGDSALYFCASRGAGNSPLHFGNGTRLTVT.

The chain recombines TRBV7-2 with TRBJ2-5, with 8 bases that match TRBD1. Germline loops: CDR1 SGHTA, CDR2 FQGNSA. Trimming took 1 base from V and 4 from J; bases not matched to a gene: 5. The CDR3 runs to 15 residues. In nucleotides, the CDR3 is TGTGCCAGCAGCTTAGGGGACAGGAATCGAGAGACCCAGTACTTC. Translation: CASSLGDRNRETQYF.

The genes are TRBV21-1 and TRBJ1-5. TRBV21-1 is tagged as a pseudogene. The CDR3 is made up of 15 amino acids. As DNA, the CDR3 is TGTGCCAGCAGCAAAGAGTTTGATAGCAATCAGCCCCAGCATTTT. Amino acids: CASSKEFDSNQPQHF.

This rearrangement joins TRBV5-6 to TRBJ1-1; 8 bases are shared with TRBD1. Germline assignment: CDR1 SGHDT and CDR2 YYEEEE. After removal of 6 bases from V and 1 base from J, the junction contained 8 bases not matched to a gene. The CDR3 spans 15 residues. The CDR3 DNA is TGTGCCAGCACCGAAATTGGACAGGGGAACACTGAAGCTTTCTTT. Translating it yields CASTEIGQGNTEAFF.

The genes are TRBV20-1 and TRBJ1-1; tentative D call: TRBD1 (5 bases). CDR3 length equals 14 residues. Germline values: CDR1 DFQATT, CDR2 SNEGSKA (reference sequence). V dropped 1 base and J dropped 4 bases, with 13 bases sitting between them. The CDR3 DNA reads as TGCAGTGCTAGAGGCGGGCCGGGGGGCACTGAAGCTTTCTTT. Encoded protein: CSARGGPGGTEAFF.

CDR3 region: CASSLYDGGNSPLHF. The CDR3 DNA follows: TGTGCCAGCAGCTTATATGACGGAGGCAATTCACCCCTCCACTTT. The genes are TRBV5-4 and TRBJ1-6, with no clear D. The germline V and J ends were trimmed by 2 bases and 7 bases, with 13 bases remaining between them. The CDR3 runs to 15 residues. The V gene's germline CDR1 is SGHNT and CDR2 YYREEE (reference sequence).

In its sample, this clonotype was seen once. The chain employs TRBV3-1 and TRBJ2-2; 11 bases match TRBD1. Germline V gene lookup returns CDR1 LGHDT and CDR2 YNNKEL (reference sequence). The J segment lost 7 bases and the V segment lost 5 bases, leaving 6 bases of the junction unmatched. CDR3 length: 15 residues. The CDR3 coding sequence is TGTGCCAGCAGCAATGGACAGGGGGCCGGCGGGGAGCTGTTTTTT. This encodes CASSNGQGAGGELFF.

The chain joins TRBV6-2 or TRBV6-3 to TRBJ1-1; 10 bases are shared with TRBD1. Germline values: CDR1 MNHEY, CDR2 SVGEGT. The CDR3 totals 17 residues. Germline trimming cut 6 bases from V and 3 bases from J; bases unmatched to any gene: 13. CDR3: CASSPRGQGGDDTEAFF. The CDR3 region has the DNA TGTGCCAGCAGCCCCCGCGGACAGGGGGGGGATGACACTGAAGCTTTCTTT.

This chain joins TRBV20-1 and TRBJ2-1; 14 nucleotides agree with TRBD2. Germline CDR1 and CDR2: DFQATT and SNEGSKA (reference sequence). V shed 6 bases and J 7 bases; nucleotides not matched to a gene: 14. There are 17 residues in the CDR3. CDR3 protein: CSANRLAGGPIVNEQFF. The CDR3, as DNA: TGCAGTGCCAATCGACTAGCGGGGGGGCCTATCGTAAATGAGCAGTTCTTC.

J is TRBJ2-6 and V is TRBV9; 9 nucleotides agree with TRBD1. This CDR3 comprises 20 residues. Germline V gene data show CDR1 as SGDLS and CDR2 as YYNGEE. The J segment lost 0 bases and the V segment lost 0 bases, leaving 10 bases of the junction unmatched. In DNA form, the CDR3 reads TGTGCCAGCAGCGTAGGTAGGGGACAGGGTTTAGGCTCTGGGGCCAACGTCCTGACTTTC. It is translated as CASSVGRGQGLGSGANVLTF.